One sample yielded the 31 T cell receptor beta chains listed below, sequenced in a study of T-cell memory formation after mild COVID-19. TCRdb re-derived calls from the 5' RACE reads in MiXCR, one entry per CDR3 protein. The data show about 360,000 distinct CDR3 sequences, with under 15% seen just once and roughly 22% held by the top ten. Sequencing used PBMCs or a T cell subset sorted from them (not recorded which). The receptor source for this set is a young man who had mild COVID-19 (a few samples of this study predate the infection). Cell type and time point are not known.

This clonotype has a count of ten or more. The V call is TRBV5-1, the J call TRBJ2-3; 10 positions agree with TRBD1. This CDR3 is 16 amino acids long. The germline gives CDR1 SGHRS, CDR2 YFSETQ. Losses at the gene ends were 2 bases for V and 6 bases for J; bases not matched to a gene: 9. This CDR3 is CASSFDPGTGADTQYF. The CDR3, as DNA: TGCGCCAGCAGCTTCGATCCCGGGACAGGGGCGGATACGCAGTATTTT.

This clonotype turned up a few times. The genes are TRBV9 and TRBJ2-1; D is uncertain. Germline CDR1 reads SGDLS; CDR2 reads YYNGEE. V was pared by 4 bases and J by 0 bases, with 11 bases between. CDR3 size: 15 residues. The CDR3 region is CASSPLIGSYNEQFF. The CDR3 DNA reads TGTGCCAGCAGCCCCTTAATAGGCTCCTACAATGAGCAGTTCTTC. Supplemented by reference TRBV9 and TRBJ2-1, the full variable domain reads DSGVTQTPKHLITATGQRVTLRCSPRSGDLSVYWYQQSLDQGLQFLIQYYNGEERAKGNILERFSAQQFPDLHSELNLSSLELGDSALYFCASSPLIGSYNEQFFGPGTRLTVL.

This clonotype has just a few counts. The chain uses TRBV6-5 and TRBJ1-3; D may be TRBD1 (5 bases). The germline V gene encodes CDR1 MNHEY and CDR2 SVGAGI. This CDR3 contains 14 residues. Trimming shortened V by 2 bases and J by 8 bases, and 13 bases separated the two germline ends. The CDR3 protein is CASSYAGVGDTIYF. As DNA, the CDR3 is TGTGCCAGCAGTTACGCGGGGGTTGGCGACACCATATATTTT.

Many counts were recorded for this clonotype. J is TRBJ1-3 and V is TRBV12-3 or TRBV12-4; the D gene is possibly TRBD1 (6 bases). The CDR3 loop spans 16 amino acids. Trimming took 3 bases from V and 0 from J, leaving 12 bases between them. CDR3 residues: CASSFDRPLSGNTIYF. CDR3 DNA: TGTGCCAGCAGTTTTGACAGGCCGCTCTCTGGAAACACCATATATTTT.

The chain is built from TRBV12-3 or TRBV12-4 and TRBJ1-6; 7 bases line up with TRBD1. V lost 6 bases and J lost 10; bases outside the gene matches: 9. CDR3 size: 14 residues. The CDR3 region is CASRGDRGGSPLHF. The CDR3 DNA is TGTGCCAGCAGGGGGGACAGAGGGGGGTCACCCCTCCACTTT.

The CDR3 protein is CASSQDGSPSYGYTF. The CDR3 DNA reads TGCGCCAGCAGCCAAGATGGATCCCCCAGCTATGGCTACACCTTC. The V gene is TRBV4-3, the J gene TRBJ1-2; no firm D call. This CDR3 has 15 residues. V was cut by 0 bases and J by 4 bases, with 12 bases left in between. Germline CDR1 reads LGHNA; CDR2 reads YSLEER.

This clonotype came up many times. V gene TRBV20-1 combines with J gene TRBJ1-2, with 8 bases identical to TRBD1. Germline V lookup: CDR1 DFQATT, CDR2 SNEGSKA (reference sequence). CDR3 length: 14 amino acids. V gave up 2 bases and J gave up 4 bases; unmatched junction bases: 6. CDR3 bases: TGCAGTGCTAGACATTCAGGGGGCGCCTATGGCTACACCTTC. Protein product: CSARHSGGAYGYTF.

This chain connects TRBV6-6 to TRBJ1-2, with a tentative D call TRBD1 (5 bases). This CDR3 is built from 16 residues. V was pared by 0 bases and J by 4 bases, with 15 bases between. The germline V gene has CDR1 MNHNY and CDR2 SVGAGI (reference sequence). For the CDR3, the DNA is TGTGCCAGCAGTTACTCTCCGGGACCCCAAGGCTATGGCTACACCTTC. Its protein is CASSYSPGPQGYGYTF.

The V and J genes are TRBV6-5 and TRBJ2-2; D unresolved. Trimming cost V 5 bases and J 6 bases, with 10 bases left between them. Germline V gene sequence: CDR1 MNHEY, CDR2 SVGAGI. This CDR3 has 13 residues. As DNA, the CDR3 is TGTGCCAGCAGTACCATTGGTCCCGGGGAGCTGTTTTTT. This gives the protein CASSTIGPGELFF.

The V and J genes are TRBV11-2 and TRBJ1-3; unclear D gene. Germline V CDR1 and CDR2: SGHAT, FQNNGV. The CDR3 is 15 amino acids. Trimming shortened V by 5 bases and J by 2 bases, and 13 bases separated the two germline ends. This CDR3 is CASSPLLDPGNTIYF. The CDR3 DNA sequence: TGTGCCAGCAGCCCCCTGTTGGATCCTGGAAACACCATATATTTT.

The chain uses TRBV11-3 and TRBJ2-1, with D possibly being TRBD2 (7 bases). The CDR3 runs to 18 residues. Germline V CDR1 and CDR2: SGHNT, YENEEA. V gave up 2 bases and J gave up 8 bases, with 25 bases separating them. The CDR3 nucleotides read TGTGCCAGCAGCTTAAGCGGGTGGCGGCGGGGGCCGGGGGATGAGCAGTTCTTC. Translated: CASSLSGWRRGPGDEQFF.

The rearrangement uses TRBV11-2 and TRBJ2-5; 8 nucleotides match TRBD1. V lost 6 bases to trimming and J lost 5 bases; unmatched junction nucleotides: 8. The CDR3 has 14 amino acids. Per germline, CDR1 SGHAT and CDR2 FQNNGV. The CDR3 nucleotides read TGTGCCAGCAGAGAGACAGGGGAATCGGAGACCCAGTACTTC. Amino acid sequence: CASRETGESETQYF.

CDR3 region: CASSDRALNTEAFF. In nucleotides, the CDR3 is TGCGCCAGCAGCGACAGGGCTCTGAACACTGAAGCTTTCTTT. V is TRBV4-1 and J is TRBJ1-1; 7 nucleotides line up with TRBD1. V shed 5 bases, J shed 0 bases, and the junction held 3 bases outside the gene matches. This CDR3 is 14 amino acids long. Per the germline V gene, CDR1 is MGHRA and CDR2 is YSYEKL.

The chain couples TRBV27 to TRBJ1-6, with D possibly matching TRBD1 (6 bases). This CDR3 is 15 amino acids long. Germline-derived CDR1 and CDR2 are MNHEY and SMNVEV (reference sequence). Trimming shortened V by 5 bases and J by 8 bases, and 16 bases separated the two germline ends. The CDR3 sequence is CASSRALGAYSPLHF. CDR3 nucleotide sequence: TGTGCCAGCAGTCGGGCCTTGGGGGCTTATTCACCCCTCCACTTT.

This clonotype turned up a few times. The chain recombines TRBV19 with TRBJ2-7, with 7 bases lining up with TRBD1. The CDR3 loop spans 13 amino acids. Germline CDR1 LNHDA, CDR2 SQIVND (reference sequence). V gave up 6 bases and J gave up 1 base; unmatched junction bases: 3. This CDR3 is CASSRGMSYEQYF. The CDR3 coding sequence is TGTGCCAGTAGCAGGGGGATGTCCTACGAGCAGTACTTC.

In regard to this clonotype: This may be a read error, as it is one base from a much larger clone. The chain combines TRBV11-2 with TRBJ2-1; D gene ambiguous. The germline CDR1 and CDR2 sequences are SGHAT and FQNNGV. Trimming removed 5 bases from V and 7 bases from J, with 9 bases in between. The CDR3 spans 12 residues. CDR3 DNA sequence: TGTGCCAGCAGCCTGAACGGGAATGAGCAGTTCTTC. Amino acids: CASSLNGNEQFF.

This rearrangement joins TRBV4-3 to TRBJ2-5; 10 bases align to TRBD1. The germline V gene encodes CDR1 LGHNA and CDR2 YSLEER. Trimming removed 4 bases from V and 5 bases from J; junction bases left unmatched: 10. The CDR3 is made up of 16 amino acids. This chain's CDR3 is CASSLRQGARGETQYF. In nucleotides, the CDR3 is TGCGCCAGCAGCCTTCGACAGGGGGCGAGGGGTGAGACCCAGTACTTC.

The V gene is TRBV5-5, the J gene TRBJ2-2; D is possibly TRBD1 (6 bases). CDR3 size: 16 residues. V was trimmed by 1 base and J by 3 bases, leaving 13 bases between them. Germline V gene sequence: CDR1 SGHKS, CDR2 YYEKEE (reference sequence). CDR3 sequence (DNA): TGTGCCAGCAGCTTGAGGGGGATCTGGGACACCGGGGAGCTGTTTTTT. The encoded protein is CASSLRGIWDTGELFF.

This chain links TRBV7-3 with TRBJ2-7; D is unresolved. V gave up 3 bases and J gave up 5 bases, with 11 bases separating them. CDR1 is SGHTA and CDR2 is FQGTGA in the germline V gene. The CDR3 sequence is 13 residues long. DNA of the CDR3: TGTGCCAGCAGCTTTACTGCTTCGGACGAGCAGTACTTC. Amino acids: CASSFTASDEQYF.

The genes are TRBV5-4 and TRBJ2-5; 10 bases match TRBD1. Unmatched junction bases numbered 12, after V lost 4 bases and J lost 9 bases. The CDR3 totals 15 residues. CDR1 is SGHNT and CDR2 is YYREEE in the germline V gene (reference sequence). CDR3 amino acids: CASSVRDRGLVAQYF. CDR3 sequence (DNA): TGTGCCAGCAGCGTGAGGGACAGGGGATTGGTGGCCCAGTACTTC.

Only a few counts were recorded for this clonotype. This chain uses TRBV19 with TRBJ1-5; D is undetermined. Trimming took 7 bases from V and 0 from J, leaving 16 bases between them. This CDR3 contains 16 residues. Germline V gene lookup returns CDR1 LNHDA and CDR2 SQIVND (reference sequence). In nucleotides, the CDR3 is TGTGCCAGTATGGGCAGAGGGTGGTATAGCAATCAGCCCCAGCATTTT. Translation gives CASMGRGWYSNQPQHF.

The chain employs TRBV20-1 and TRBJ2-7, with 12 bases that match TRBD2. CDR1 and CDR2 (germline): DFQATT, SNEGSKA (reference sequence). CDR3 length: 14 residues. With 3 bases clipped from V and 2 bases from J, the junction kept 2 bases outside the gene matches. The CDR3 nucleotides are TGCAGTGCTAGCCTAGCGGGAGGGCCCTACGAGCAGTACTTC. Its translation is CSASLAGGPYEQYF.

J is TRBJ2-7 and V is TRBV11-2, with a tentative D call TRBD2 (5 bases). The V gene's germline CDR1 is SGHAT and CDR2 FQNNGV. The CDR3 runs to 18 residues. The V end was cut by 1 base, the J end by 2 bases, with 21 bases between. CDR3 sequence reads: CASSLVPPYGREAYEQYV. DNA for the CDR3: TGTGCCAGCAGCTTAGTCCCACCCTACGGACGGGAAGCCTACGAGCAGTACGTC.

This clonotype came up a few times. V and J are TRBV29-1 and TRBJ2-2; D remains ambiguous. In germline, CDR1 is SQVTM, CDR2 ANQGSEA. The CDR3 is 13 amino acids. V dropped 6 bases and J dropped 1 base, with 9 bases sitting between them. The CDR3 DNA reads TGCAGCGTGCGGACCGAGAACACCGGGGAGCTGTTTTTT. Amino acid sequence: CSVRTENTGELFF.

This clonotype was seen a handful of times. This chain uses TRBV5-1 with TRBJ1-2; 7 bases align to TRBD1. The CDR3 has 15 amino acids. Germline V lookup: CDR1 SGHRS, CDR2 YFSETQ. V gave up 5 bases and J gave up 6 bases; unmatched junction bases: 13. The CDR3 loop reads CASSLPAGQLDGYTF. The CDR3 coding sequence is TGCGCCAGCAGTTTACCCGCGGGACAGCTAGATGGCTACACCTTC.

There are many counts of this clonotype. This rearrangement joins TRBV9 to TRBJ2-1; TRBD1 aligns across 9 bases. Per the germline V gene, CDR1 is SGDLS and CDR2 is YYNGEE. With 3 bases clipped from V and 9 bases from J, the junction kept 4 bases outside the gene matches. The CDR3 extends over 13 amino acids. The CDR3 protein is CASSAGQGSEQFF. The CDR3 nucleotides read TGTGCCAGCAGCGCCGGACAGGGGAGTGAGCAGTTCTTC.

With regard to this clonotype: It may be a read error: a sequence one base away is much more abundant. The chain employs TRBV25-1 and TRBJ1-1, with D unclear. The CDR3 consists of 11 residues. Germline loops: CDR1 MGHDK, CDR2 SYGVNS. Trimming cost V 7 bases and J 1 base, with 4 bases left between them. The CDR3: CASMENTEAFF. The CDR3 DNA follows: TGTGCCAGCATGGAGAACACTGAAGCTTTCTTT.

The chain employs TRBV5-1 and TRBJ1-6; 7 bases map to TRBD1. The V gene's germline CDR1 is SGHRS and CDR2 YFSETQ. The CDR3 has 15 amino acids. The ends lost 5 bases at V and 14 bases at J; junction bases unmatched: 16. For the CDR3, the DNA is TGCGCCAGCAGGTCCGGGACAGCCACCTTCACGGCCCTCCACTTT. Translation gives CASRSGTATFTALHF.

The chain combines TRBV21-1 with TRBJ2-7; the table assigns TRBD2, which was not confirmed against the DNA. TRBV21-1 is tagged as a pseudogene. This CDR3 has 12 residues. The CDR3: CASCRAAYEQYF. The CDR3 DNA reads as TGTGCCAGCTGCCGGGCCGCCTACGAGCAGTACTTC.

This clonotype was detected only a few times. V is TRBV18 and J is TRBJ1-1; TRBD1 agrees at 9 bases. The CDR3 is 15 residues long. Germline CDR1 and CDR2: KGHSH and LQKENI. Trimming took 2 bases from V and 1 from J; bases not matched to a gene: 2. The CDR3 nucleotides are TGTGCCAGCTCACCATGGGACAGGGAGAACACTGAAGCTTTCTTT. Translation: CASSPWDRENTEAFF.

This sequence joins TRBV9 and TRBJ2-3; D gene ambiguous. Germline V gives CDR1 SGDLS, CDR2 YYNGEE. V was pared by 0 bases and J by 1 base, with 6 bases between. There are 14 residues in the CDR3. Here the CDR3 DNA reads TGTGCCAGCAGCGTAGGTGGGCGCACAGATACGCAGTATTTT. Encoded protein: CASSVGGRTDTQYF.